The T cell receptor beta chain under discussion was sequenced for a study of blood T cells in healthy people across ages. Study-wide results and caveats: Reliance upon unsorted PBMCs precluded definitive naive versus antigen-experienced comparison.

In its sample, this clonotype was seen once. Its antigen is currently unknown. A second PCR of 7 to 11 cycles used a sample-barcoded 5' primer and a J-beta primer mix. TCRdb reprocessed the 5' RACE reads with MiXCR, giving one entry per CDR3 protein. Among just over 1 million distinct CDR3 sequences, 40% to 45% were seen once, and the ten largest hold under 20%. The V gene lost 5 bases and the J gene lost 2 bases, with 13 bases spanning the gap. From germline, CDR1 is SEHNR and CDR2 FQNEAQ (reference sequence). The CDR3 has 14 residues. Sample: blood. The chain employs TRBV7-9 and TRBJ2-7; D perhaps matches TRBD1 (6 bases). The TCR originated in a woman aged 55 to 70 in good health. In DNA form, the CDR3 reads TGTGCCAGCAGCCTCCGACAGGCAGCCTACGAGCAGTACTTC. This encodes CASSLRQAAYEQYF.